These 20 T cell receptor beta chains came from one sample sequenced in a study of T-cell memory formation after mild COVID-19. Each CDR3 protein gets one entry after TCRdb re-called the 5' RACE reads with MiXCR. The sample lists over 120,000 distinct CDR3 sequences, roughly 24% occurring once. Specimen: PBMCs or a T cell subset sorted from them (not recorded which). The receptors here all came from an adult woman who had mild COVID-19 (a few samples of this study predate the infection). Cell type and time point are not known.

The chain is built from TRBV27 and TRBJ1-2; D might be TRBD1 (6 bases). CDR3 length: 15 residues. V shed 6 bases and J shed 3 bases, with 17 bases lying between them. CDR1 MNHEY and CDR2 SMNVEV come from the germline V gene (reference sequence). This CDR3 is CASSRGTRNYYGYTF. The DNA of the CDR3 is TGTGCCAGCAGCCGAGGGACACGGAACTACTATGGCTACACCTTC.

This clonotype was counted between two and nine times. The chain has TRBV29-1 and TRBJ2-7; D might be TRBD2 (5 bases). Germline V lookup: CDR1 SQVTM, CDR2 ANQGSEA. V dropped 4 bases and J dropped 5 bases, with 15 bases sitting between them. The CDR3 length is 13 residues. For the CDR3, the DNA is TGCAGCGTTGTTCCTAGCCGATTACACGAGCAGTACTTC. This gives the protein CSVVPSRLHEQYF.

This rearrangement joins TRBV7-9 to TRBJ1-1, with D unclear. This CDR3 spans 15 amino acids. The germline V and J ends were trimmed by 5 bases and 2 bases, with 15 bases remaining between them. Per the germline V gene, CDR1 is SEHNR and CDR2 is FQNEAQ (reference sequence). For the CDR3, the DNA is TGTGCCAGCAGCCTACACGGACCGGGAAACACTGAAGCTTTCTTT. Its protein is CASSLHGPGNTEAFF. Looking up the rest from reference TRBV7-9 and TRBJ1-1 gives the full variable domain: DTGVSQNPRHKITKRGQNVTFRCDPISEHNRLYWYRQTLGQGPEFLTYFQNEAQLEKSRLLSDRFSAERPKGSFSTLEIQRTEQGDSAMYLCASSLHGPGNTEAFFGQGTRLTVV.

The gene calls are TRBV6-6 and TRBJ1-5; TRBD1 matches 7 bases. This CDR3 has 14 residues. J was trimmed by 5 bases and V by 7 bases; bases with no gene match: 8. Germline CDR1 and CDR2: MNHNY and SVGAGI (reference sequence). The CDR3 DNA reads TGTGCCAGCAATTTACAGGGGCCTGATCAGCCCCAGCATTTT. Encoded protein: CASNLQGPDQPQHF.

This clonotype was counted only a few times. J is TRBJ2-1 and V is TRBV6-4; 10 positions match TRBD2. The CDR3 is made up of 17 amino acids. Per the germline V gene, CDR1 is MRHNA and CDR2 is SNTAGT. The V and J ends lost 0 bases and 3 bases, in that order; junction bases with no gene match: 5. The CDR3 sequence is CASSDSGSGGGYNEQFF. As DNA, the CDR3 is TGTGCCAGCAGTGACTCGGGGAGCGGGGGGGGCTACAATGAGCAGTTCTTC.

This clonotype has only a few counts. V is TRBV4-1 and J is TRBJ2-7; the D is unclear. The V end was cut by 1 base, the J end by 3 bases, with 7 bases between. Germline CDR1 reads MGHRA; CDR2 reads YSYEKL. This CDR3 comprises 13 residues. The chain's CDR3 is CASSQAADYEQYF. CDR3 DNA sequence: TGCGCCAGCAGCCAAGCCGCCGACTACGAGCAGTACTTC.

The J gene is TRBJ1-1, the V gene TRBV4-2, with 7 nucleotides matching TRBD1. Germline CDR1 is LGHNA and CDR2 is YNFKEQ. The CDR3 loop spans 14 amino acids. J lost 3 bases, V lost 0 bases, and 1 base had no gene match. The CDR3 reads CASSQDGTDTEAFF. CDR3 sequence (DNA): TGTGCCAGCAGCCAAGATGGGACAGACACTGAAGCTTTCTTT.

The chain links TRBV7-2 to TRBJ2-6, with D hard to call. The CDR3 is made up of 15 amino acids. Per the germline V gene, CDR1 is SGHTA and CDR2 is FQGNSA. Trimming shortened V by 5 bases and J by 1 base, and 9 bases separated the two germline ends. CDR3 residues: CASSDRVSGANVLTF. DNA for the CDR3: TGTGCCAGCAGCGATCGGGTATCTGGGGCCAACGTCCTGACTTTC.

The V gene is TRBV15, the J gene TRBJ2-1, with a weak D call TRBD2 (5 bases). Trimming pared 5 bases from V and 5 bases from J, leaving 13 bases between. Germline CDR1 reads LNHNV; CDR2 reads YYDKDF (reference sequence). This CDR3 is built from 14 residues. The CDR3 DNA follows: TGTGCCACCAGCTCCGGAACTAGGAACAATGAGCAGTTCTTC. It specifies CATSSGTRNNEQFF.

This clonotype was counted only a few times. J is TRBJ1-3 and V is TRBV7-8, with TRBD1 matching 7 bases. V was clipped by 2 bases and J by 4 bases; unmatched bases: 8. Germline values: CDR1 SGHVS, CDR2 FQNEAQ. This CDR3 region has 16 residues. This CDR3 is CASSLRTGDSGNTIYF. The CDR3 DNA follows: TGTGCCAGCAGCTTACGGACGGGGGACAGCGGAAACACCATATATTTT.

The chain recombines TRBV7-3 with TRBJ2-2, with 8 bases identical to TRBD1. This CDR3 comprises 16 residues. Germline V lookup: CDR1 SGHTA, CDR2 FQGTGA. With 4 bases clipped from V and 7 bases from J, the junction kept 11 bases outside the gene matches. In DNA, the CDR3 is TGTGCCAGCAGCTCCGATTGGACAGGGAGAGGCGGGGAGCTGTTTTTT. Amino acid sequence: CASSSDWTGRGGELFF.

The chain carries TRBV6-6 and TRBJ1-2; 8 bases are a match to TRBD1. V shed 10 bases and J 4 bases; nucleotides not matched to a gene: 8. Per the germline V gene, CDR1 is MNHNY and CDR2 is SVGAGI (reference sequence). CDR3 length equals 13 residues. The CDR3 sequence: CATRTGSVYGYTF. CDR3 bases: TGTGCCACTAGGACAGGGTCTGTCTATGGCTACACCTTC.

CDR3 in amino acids: CASSTAGGYTF. CDR3 sequence (DNA): TGTGCCAGCAGCACCGCGGGGGGCTACACCTTC. The V gene is TRBV12-3 or TRBV12-4, the J gene TRBJ1-2, with D hard to call. CDR3 size: 11 residues. Trimming left V 6 bases short and J 8 bases short, with 10 bases between.

This chain connects TRBV15 to TRBJ2-3; the D is unclear. V lost 1 base and J lost 1, with 6 bases in between. The CDR3 is made up of 14 amino acids. CDR1 and CDR2 from the germline V gene are LNHNV and YYDKDF (reference sequence). The CDR3 coding sequence is TGTGCCACCAGCAGAGGAGGAGGCACAGATACGCAGTATTTT. This codes for CATSRGGGTDTQYF.

This chain links TRBV6-1 with TRBJ2-7; no reliable D call. Per germline, CDR1 MNHNS and CDR2 SASEGT. V was cut by 4 bases and J by 4 bases, with 11 bases left in between. The CDR3 is made up of 13 amino acids. The DNA for the CDR3 is TGTGCCAGCAGTGCAATGGTGGCATACGAGCAGTACTTC. It specifies CASSAMVAYEQYF.

This clonotype showed up just a few times. The chain is built from TRBV30 and TRBJ1-6, with 10 bases that match TRBD1. CDR1 and CDR2 from the germline V gene are GTSNPN and SVGIG (reference sequence). CDR3 length: 16 amino acids. V lost 0 bases and J lost 10; bases outside the gene matches: 9. The CDR3 protein is CAWSVLGTGVGSPLHF. The CDR3, as DNA: TGTGCCTGGAGTGTACTTGGGACAGGGGTAGGCTCACCCCTCCACTTT.

This clonotype appeared a few times. The chain recombines TRBV3-1 with TRBJ1-1; no clear D. This CDR3 is built from 16 residues. The germline V and J ends were trimmed by 0 bases and 6 bases, with 17 bases remaining between them. The germline V gene encodes CDR1 LGHDT and CDR2 YNNKEL (reference sequence). The CDR3 nucleotides read TGTGCCAGCAGCCAAGATGGGTGGTCGCACAACGCTGAAGCTTTCTTT. Protein: CASSQDGWSHNAEAFF.

The chain links TRBV6-5 to TRBJ1-1; maybe TRBD1 (6 bases). Per the germline V gene, CDR1 is MNHEY and CDR2 is SVGAGI. The CDR3 is 15 amino acids. V was pared by 2 bases and J by 6 bases, with 16 bases between. The CDR3 coding sequence is TGTGCCAGCAGTTACAATGCCGGGGGCGGGTCTGAAGCTTTCTTT. This encodes CASSYNAGGGSEAFF.

This clonotype has a handful of counts. This chain uses TRBV25-1 with TRBJ2-7; D is possibly TRBD2 (5 bases). V gave up 4 bases and J gave up 6 bases, with 16 bases separating them. This CDR3 has 14 residues. Germline CDR1 and CDR2: MGHDK and SYGVNS. The CDR3 nucleotides read TGTGCCAGCAGTGGGGCACTGGGAGCGAGCGAGCAGTACTTC. Protein: CASSGALGASEQYF.

This clonotype was observed a handful of times. The gene calls are TRBV7-9 and TRBJ1-4; D possibly corresponds to TRBD1 (5 bases). This CDR3 region has 17 residues. The V gene lost 4 bases and the J gene lost 0 bases, with 15 bases spanning the gap. CDR1 and CDR2 (germline): SEHNR, FQNEAQ (reference sequence). The CDR3 spells CASSYLKRGSTNEKLFF. The CDR3 bases are TGTGCCAGCAGCTATTTGAAGCGGGGCTCAACTAATGAAAAACTGTTTTTT.